Sequencing of this T cell receptor (beta chain) was carried out in a study of siplizumab effects on memory and regulatory T cells. Study-wide results and caveats: Naive or memory phenotype was unassignable for roughly 75-96% of proliferating CD4+ or CD8+ clones. Some alloreactive sequences were traceable to unstimulated CD4+ memory cells, and siplizumab significantly reduced them.

Details on this clone: What it recognizes is unknown.

Around 100,000 TCR templates per sample were assayed. Some clones are missing from TCRdb's copy, which holds only in-frame ones; the method was immunoSEQ multiplex PCR. The sample has over 100,000 clones, 92% seen once. The CDR3 has 16 amino acids. This TCR was recovered from a human donor in good health. The sequencing sample was made of Tregs sorted from blood. The V gene is TRBV12-2, the J gene TRBJ1-5. TRBV12-2 corresponds to a pseudogene. CDR3 sequence (DNA): TGTGCAAGTCGCTTAGTGCCAGGCAGGGACTATCAGCCCCAGCATTTT. Amino acids: CASRLVPGRDYQPQHF.